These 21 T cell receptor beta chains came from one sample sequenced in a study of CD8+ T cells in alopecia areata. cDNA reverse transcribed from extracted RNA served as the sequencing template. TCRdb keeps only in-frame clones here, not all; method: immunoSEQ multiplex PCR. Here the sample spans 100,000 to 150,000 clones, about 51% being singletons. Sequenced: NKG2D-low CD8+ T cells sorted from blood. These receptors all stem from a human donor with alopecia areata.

Here the CDR3 DNA reads TGCAGCGTTGTAGCCTTGGACTCCGAGCAGTACTTC. It is translated as CSVVALDSEQYF. V and J are TRBV29-1 and TRBJ2-7; tentative D call: TRBD2 (5 bases). V gave up 4 bases and J gave up 6 bases, with 13 bases separating them. In germline, CDR1 is SQVTM, CDR2 ANQGSEA. There are 12 residues in the CDR3.

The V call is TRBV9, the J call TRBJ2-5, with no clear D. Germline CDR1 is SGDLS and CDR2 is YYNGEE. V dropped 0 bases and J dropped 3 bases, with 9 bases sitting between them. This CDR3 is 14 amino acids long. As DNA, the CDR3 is TGTGCCAGCAGCGTAGATGGTCAGGAAGAGACCCAGTACTTC. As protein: CASSVDGQEETQYF.

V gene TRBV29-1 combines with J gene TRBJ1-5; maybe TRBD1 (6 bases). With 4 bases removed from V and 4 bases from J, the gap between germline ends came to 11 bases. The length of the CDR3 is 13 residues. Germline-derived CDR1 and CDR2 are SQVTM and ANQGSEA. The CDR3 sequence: CSVGVRGNQPQHF. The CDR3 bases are TGCAGCGTTGGTGTCAGGGGAAATCAGCCCCAGCATTTT.

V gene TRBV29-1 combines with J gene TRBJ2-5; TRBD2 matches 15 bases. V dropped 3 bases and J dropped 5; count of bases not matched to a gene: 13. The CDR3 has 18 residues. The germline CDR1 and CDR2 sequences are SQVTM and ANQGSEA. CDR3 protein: CSVDSGLAGGPSGETQYF. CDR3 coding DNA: TGCAGCGTTGATTCCGGACTAGCGGGAGGGCCGTCTGGGGAGACCCAGTACTTC.

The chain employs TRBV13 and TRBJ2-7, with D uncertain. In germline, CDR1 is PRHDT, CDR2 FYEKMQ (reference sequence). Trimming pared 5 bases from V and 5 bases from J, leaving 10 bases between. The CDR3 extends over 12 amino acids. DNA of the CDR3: TGTGCCAGCAGCCCCGGGCGCGACGAGCAGTACTTC. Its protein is CASSPGRDEQYF.

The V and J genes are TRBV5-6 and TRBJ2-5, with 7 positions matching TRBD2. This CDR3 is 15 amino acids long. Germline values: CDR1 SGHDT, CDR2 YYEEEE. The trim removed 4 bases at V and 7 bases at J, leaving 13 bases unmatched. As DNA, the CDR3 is TGTGCCAGCAGCCTCCTCCGGGGGGAGATATGGACCCAGTACTTC. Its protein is CASSLLRGEIWTQYF. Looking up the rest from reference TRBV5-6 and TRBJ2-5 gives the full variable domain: DAGVTQSPTHLIKTRGQQVTLRCSPKSGHDTVSWYQQALGQGPQFIFQYYEEEERQRGNFPDRFSGHQFPNYSSELNVNALLLGDSALYLCASSLLRGEIWTQYFGPGTRLLVL.

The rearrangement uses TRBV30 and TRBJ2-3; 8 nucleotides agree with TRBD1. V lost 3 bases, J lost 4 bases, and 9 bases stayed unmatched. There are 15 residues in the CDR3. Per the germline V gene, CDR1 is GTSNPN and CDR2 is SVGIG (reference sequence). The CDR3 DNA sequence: TGTGCCTGGAGGAGGACAGGGAAAGGCGCAGATACGCAGTATTTT. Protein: CAWRRTGKGADTQYF.

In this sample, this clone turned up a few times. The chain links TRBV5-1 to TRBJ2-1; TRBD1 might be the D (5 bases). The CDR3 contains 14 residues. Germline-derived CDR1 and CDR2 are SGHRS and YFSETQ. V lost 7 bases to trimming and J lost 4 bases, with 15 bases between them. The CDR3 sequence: CASGLGAPYNEQFF. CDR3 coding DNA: TGCGCCAGCGGCCTTGGGGCTCCATACAATGAGCAGTTCTTC.

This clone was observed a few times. The CDR3: CASSQGQSYEQYF. CDR3 DNA sequence: TGTGCCAGCAGCCAGGGACAGAGTTACGAGCAGTACTTC. The chain employs TRBV14 and TRBJ2-7, with 7 positions matching TRBD1. V lost 3 bases to trimming and J lost 4 bases; unmatched junction nucleotides: 3. Germline CDR1 reads SGHDN; CDR2 reads FVKESK. The CDR3 sequence is 13 residues long.

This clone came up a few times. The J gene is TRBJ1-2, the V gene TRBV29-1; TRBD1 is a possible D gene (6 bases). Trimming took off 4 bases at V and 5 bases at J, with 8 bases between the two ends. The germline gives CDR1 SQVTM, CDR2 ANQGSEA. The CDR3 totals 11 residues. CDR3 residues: CSVVGQYGYTF. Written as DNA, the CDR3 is TGCAGCGTTGTCGGACAGTATGGCTACACCTTC.

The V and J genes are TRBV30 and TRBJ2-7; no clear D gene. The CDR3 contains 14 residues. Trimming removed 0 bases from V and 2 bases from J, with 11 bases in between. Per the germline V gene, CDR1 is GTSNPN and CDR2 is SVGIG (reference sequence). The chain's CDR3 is CAWSVMVRPYEQYF. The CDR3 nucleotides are TGTGCCTGGAGTGTAATGGTCAGGCCCTACGAGCAGTACTTC.

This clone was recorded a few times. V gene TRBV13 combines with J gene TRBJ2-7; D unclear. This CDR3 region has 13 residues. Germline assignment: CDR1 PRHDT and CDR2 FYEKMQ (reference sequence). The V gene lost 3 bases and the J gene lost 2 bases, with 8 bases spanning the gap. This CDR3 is CASSFGRTYEQYF. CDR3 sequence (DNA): TGTGCCAGCAGCTTCGGACGGACCTACGAGCAGTACTTC.

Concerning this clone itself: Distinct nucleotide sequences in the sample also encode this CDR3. The CDR3 spells CASSLGQGGEQYF. The CDR3, as DNA: TGTGCCAGCAGCTTAGGACAGGGCGGGGAGCAGTACTTC. V and J are TRBV11-2 and TRBJ2-7; 7 bases align to TRBD1. V lost 1 base, J lost 7 bases, and 4 bases stayed unmatched. Per germline, CDR1 SGHAT and CDR2 FQNNGV. The CDR3 runs 13 residues.

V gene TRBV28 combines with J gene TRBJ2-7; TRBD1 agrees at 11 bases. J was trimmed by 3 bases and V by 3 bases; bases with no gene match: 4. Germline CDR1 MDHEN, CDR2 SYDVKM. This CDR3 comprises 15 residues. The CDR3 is CASSLGGQGDYEQYF. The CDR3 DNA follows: TGTGCCAGCAGTTTGGGGGGACAGGGGGACTACGAGCAGTACTTC.

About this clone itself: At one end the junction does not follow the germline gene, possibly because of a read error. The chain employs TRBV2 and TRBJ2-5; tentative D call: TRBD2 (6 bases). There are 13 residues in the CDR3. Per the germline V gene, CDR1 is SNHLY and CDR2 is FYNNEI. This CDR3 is CASSEGAGWTQYF. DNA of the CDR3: TGTGCCAGCAGCGAAGGAGCGGGTTGGACCCAGTACTTC.

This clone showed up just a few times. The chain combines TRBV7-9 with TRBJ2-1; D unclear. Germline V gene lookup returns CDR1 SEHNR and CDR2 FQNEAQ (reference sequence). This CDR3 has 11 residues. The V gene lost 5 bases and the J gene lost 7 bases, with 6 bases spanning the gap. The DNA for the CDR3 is TGTGCCAGCAGCGTCCTTAATGAGCAGTTCTTC. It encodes CASSVLNEQFF.

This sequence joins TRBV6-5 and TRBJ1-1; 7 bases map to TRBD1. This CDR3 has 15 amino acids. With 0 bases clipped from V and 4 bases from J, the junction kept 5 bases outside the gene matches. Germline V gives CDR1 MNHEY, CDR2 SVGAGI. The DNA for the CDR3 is TGTGCCAGCAGTTACTCCGCGGAGGGGGCCACTGAAGCTTTCTTT. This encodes CASSYSAEGATEAFF.

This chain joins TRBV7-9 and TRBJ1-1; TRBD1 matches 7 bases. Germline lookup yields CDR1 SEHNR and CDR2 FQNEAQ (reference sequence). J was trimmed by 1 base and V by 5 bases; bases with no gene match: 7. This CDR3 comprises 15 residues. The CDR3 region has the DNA TGTGCCAGCAGCGTGTACAGGGGAGAGAACACTGAAGCTTTCTTT. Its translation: CASSVYRGENTEAFF.

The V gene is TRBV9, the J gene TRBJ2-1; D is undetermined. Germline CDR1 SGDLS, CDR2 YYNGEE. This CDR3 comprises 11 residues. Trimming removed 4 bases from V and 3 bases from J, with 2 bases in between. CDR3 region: CASSNYNEQFF. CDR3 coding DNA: TGTGCCAGCAGCAACTACAATGAGCAGTTCTTC.

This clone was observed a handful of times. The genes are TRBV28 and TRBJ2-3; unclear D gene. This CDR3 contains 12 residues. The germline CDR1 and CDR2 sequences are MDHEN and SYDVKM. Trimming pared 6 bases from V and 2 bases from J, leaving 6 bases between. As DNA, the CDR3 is TGTGCCAGCAGATCTACCACAGATACGCAGTATTTT. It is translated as CASRSTTDTQYF.

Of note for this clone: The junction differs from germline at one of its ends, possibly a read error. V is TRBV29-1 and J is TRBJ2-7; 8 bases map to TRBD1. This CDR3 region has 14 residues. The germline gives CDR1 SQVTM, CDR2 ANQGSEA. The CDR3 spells CSAEKDRAEYEQYF. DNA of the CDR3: TGCAGCGCTGAAAAGGACAGGGCGGAATACGAGCAGTACTTC.